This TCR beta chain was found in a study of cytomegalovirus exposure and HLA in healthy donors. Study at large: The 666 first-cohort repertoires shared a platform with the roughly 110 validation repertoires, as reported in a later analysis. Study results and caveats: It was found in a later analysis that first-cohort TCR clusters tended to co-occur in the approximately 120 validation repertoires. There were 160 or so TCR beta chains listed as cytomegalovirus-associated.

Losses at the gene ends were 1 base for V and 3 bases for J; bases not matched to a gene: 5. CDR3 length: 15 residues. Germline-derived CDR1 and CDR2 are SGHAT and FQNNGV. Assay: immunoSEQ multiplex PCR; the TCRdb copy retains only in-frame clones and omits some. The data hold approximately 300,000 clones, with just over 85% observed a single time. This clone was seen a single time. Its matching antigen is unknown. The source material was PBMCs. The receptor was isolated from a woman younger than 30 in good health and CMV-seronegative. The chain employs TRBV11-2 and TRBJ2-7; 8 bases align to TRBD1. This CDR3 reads CASSLGTGGSYEQYF. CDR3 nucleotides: TGTGCCAGCAGCTTAGGCACAGGGGGGAGCTACGAGCAGTACTTC.